The 26 T cell receptor beta chains presented below share a single source sample, sequenced in a study of T cells in localized non-small cell lung cancer. The table came from immunoSEQ multiplex PCR; TCRdb's copy has only in-frame clones and leaves some out. Altogether some 21,000 clones are present, roughly 88% being singletons, with the ten largest covering 30%. Here the sequenced sample was peripheral blood mononuclear cells, taken before any cancer treatment. Receptors were obtained from a male donor older than 55 with stage II lung adenocarcinoma.

J is TRBJ1-1 and V is TRBV29-1; no reliable D call. The CDR3 is made up of 13 amino acids. CDR1 is SQVTM and CDR2 is ANQGSEA in the germline V gene. Trimming took 5 bases from V and 0 from J, leaving 10 bases between them. CDR3 loop: CSVSSELNTEAFF. DNA of the CDR3: TGCAGCGTTTCGTCTGAATTGAACACTGAAGCTTTCTTT.

The chain combines TRBV2 with TRBJ2-3; 8 bases are a match to TRBD2. The junction had 10 bases not matched to a gene; V was cut back by 4 bases and J by 4 bases. From germline, CDR1 is SNHLY and CDR2 FYNNEI. The CDR3 is 16 residues long. For the CDR3, the DNA is TGTGCCAGCAGTGGCGGCAGCGGGAGAAAATCAGATACGCAGTATTTT. As protein: CASSGGSGRKSDTQYF.

This chain links TRBV28 with TRBJ2-3; TRBD2 is a possible D gene (5 bases). Germline V gene lookup returns CDR1 MDHEN and CDR2 SYDVKM. V shed 7 bases and J shed 2 bases, with 7 bases lying between them. This CDR3 has 12 amino acids. CDR3 protein: CASTSFTDTQYF. CDR3 nucleotides: TGTGCCAGCACTAGCTTCACAGATACGCAGTATTTT.

To note about this clone: Other DNA sequences in this sample translate to the same CDR3. The chain employs TRBV15 and TRBJ2-7; D perhaps matches TRBD1 (6 bases). Germline V gene sequence: CDR1 LNHNV, CDR2 YYDKDF (reference sequence). This CDR3 has 13 amino acids. Trimming took off 3 bases at V and 1 base at J, with 7 bases between the two ends. CDR3 nucleotide sequence: TGTGCCACCAGCAGGGACAGATCCTACGAGCAGTACTTC. It encodes CATSRDRSYEQYF. The whole variable domain, remainder taken from reference TRBV15 and TRBJ2-7, is DAMVIQNPRYQVTQFGKPVTLSCSQTLNHNVMYWYQQKSSQAPKLLFHYYDKDFNNEADTPDNFQSRRPNTSFCFLDIRSPGLGDTAMYLCATSRDRSYEQYFGPGTRLTVT.

This chain joins TRBV7-9 and TRBJ1-1; 9 bases line up with TRBD1. CDR1 and CDR2 from the germline V gene are SEHNR and FQNEAQ (reference sequence). The trim removed 5 bases at V and 4 bases at J, leaving 5 bases unmatched. The CDR3 length is 14 residues. The CDR3 sequence is CASSLDRGVTEAFF. As DNA, the CDR3 is TGTGCCAGCAGCCTCGACAGGGGGGTCACTGAAGCTTTCTTT.

The chain has TRBV10-3 and TRBJ2-2, with TRBD2 matching 10 bases. The V and J ends lost 3 bases and 7 bases, in that order; junction bases with no gene match: 11. Germline lookup yields CDR1 ENHRY and CDR2 SYGVKD. There are 17 residues in the CDR3. The CDR3 loop is CAISENKAGGPVGELFF. The CDR3 DNA reads TGTGCCATCAGTGAAAACAAAGCGGGAGGGCCGGTCGGGGAGCTGTTTTTT.

Notes on this clone: The sample carries other DNA sequences with the same CDR3. The rearrangement uses TRBV5-1 and TRBJ1-2, with no clear D. Between the trimmed V and J ends, which lost 0 bases and 2 bases, there was a span of 8 bases. CDR1 SGHRS and CDR2 YFSETQ come from the germline V gene. There are 14 residues in the CDR3. CDR3 sequence reads: CASSLESPNYGYTF. CDR3 DNA sequence: TGCGCCAGCAGCTTGGAGTCGCCGAACTATGGCTACACCTTC.

This chain joins TRBV2 and TRBJ1-1; D possibly corresponds to TRBD1 (5 bases). V lost 6 bases to trimming and J lost 6 bases, with 8 bases between them. The CDR3 is 11 residues long. Looked up from germline, CDR1 is SNHLY and CDR2 is FYNNEI. The CDR3 sequence: CASRRTSEAFF. CDR3 nucleotides: TGTGCCAGCAGGAGGACATCTGAAGCTTTCTTT.

This sequence joins TRBV7-9 and TRBJ1-4, with 8 bases aligning to TRBD1. Trimming removed 5 bases from V and 5 bases from J; junction bases left unmatched: 16. Germline CDR1 SEHNR, CDR2 FQNEAQ (reference sequence). This CDR3 is 18 amino acids long. The CDR3 loop is CASSPGDRYPDHNEKLFF. Here the CDR3 DNA reads TGTGCCAGCAGCCCGGGGGACAGGTATCCAGACCACAATGAAAAACTGTTTTTT.

This chain uses TRBV5-1 with TRBJ2-2; TRBD1 matches at 7 bases. CDR1 is SGHRS and CDR2 is YFSETQ in the germline V gene. The CDR3 is made up of 16 amino acids. J gave up 5 bases and V 4 bases, and 11 bases lay outside the gene matches. CDR3 DNA sequence: TGCGCCAGCAGCGCCTCCCGGGACAGTTCGACCGGGGAGCTGTTTTTT. This codes for CASSASRDSSTGELFF.

This clone was counted a single time. This chain joins TRBV7-2 and TRBJ2-7; D uncertain. Between the trimmed V and J ends, which lost 1 base and 4 bases, there was a span of 11 bases. Germline CDR1 is SGHTA and CDR2 is FQGNSA. The CDR3 spans 14 residues. The CDR3: CASSLDPTLYEQYF. CDR3 sequence (DNA): TGTGCCAGCAGCTTAGATCCGACTCTGTACGAGCAGTACTTC.

The rearrangement links TRBV11-2 to TRBJ2-7; D gene unclear. The ends were cut back, 5 bases at V and 3 bases at J, with 11 bases in the middle. Germline V gene lookup returns CDR1 SGHAT and CDR2 FQNNGV. This CDR3 has 13 residues. CDR3 nucleotides: TGTGCCAGCAGCCCTCTCCGACACTACGAGCAGTACTTC. This gives the protein CASSPLRHYEQYF.

This rearrangement joins TRBV6-1 to TRBJ1-5; D perhaps matches TRBD1 (5 bases). The CDR3 runs to 13 residues. In germline, CDR1 is MNHNS, CDR2 SASEGT. Between the trimmed V and J ends, which lost 6 bases and 7 bases, there was a span of 13 bases. Here the CDR3 DNA reads TGTGCCAGCAGGGACACGAACCGACAGCCCCAGCATTTT. Amino acids: CASRDTNRQPQHF.

The chain couples TRBV10-2 to TRBJ2-1, with D unresolved. This CDR3 has 16 amino acids. The V gene lost 8 bases and the J gene lost 0 bases, with 17 bases spanning the gap. CDR1 and CDR2 from the germline V gene are WSHSY and SAAADI. CDR3 sequence: CASLGQDSISYNEQFF. The CDR3, as DNA: TGCGCCAGCTTGGGCCAAGACTCGATCTCCTACAATGAGCAGTTCTTC.

V gene TRBV7-9 combines with J gene TRBJ1-2; no reliable D call. CDR1 is SEHNR and CDR2 is FQNEAQ in the germline V gene (reference sequence). This CDR3 comprises 14 residues. V was trimmed by 4 bases and J by 5 bases, leaving 14 bases between them. The CDR3 loop reads CASSSQTVGYGYTF. The CDR3 DNA reads TGTGCCAGCAGCTCCCAGACGGTAGGATATGGCTACACCTTC.

This sequence joins TRBV7-9 and TRBJ2-3, with D possibly being TRBD1 (6 bases). Germline CDR1 reads SEHNR; CDR2 reads FQNEAQ (reference sequence). The CDR3 covers 17 residues. The V and J ends lost 11 bases and 6 bases respectively, with 30 bases between them. The CDR3 here is CAGNRLGASSRADTQYF. The CDR3 DNA is TGTGCCGGGAACAGACTGGGGGCCTCTAGTAGAGCGGATACGCAGTATTTT.

V is TRBV11-2 and J is TRBJ1-1, with TRBD1 matching over 7 bases. The V and J ends lost 5 bases and 2 bases, in that order; junction bases with no gene match: 5. The CDR3 is 14 amino acids. Germline V gene sequence: CDR1 SGHAT, CDR2 FQNNGV. The CDR3, as DNA: TGTGCCAGCAGCGAACACAGGGGAAACACTGAAGCTTTCTTT. Encoded protein: CASSEHRGNTEAFF.

This sequence joins TRBV18 and TRBJ2-7, with 9 positions matching TRBD1. Germline trimming cut 5 bases from V and 5 bases from J; bases unmatched to any gene: 10. Germline lookup yields CDR1 KGHSH and CDR2 LQKENI. The CDR3 totals 15 residues. The CDR3 sequence is CASSGDRGGADEQYF. The CDR3 DNA sequence: TGTGCCAGCTCAGGCGACAGGGGGGGGGCGGACGAGCAGTACTTC.

V is TRBV5-4 and J is TRBJ2-2, with D hard to call. V dropped 0 bases and J dropped 4 bases, with 10 bases sitting between them. CDR1 is SGHNT, CDR2 YYREEE, per germline (reference sequence). CDR3 length equals 15 residues. In nucleotides, the CDR3 is TGTGCCAGCAGCTTGGAAGCGCCGACCACCGGGGAGCTGTTTTTT. Translating gives CASSLEAPTTGELFF. Supplemented by reference TRBV5-4 and TRBJ2-2, the full variable domain reads ETGVTQSPTHLIKTRGQQVTLRCSSQSGHNTVSWYQQALGQGPQFIFQYYREEENGRGNFPPRFSGLQFPNYSSELNVNALELDDSALYLCASSLEAPTTGELFFGEGSRLTVL.

This clone was detected only a few times. The chain uses TRBV2 and TRBJ1-2; 8 positions agree with TRBD1. V shed 7 bases, J shed 6 bases, and the junction held 7 bases outside the gene matches. The CDR3 has 13 residues. Germline V gives CDR1 SNHLY, CDR2 FYNNEI. The CDR3 reads CASTPGGQHGYTF. The CDR3 DNA sequence: TGTGCCAGCACCCCAGGGGGCCAGCATGGCTACACCTTC.

The chain is built from TRBV7-2 and TRBJ2-3, with no clear D. V shed 1 base and J shed 2 bases, with 13 bases lying between them. Germline V gene data show CDR1 as SGHTA and CDR2 as FQGNSA. The CDR3 has 16 residues. The CDR3 bases are TGTGCCAGCAGCTTAGGCCTCTCTGACTTCACAGATACGCAGTATTTT. It encodes CASSLGLSDFTDTQYF.

The CDR3, as DNA: TGTGCCAGCTCCCCATCCAGCGGGAGCGACGAGCAGTACTTC. This encodes CASSPSSGSDEQYF. The V call is TRBV18, the J call TRBJ2-7, with 8 bases lining up with TRBD2. The trim removed 6 bases at V and 5 bases at J, leaving 9 bases unmatched. The V gene's germline CDR1 is KGHSH and CDR2 LQKENI. This CDR3 spans 14 amino acids. Based on the CDR3 plus reference TRBV18 and TRBJ2-7, the full variable domain is NAGVMQNPRHLVRRRGQEARLRCSPMKGHSHVYWYRQLPEEGLKFMVYLQKENIIDESGMPKERFSAEFPKEGPSILRIQQVVRGDSAAYFCASSPSSGSDEQYFGPGTRLTVT.

The chain employs TRBV7-3 and TRBJ1-3; D possibly corresponds to TRBD1 (5 bases). The V gene's germline CDR1 is SGHTA and CDR2 FQGTGA. Trimming left V 2 bases short and J 0 bases short, with 8 bases between. The CDR3 has 15 residues. CDR3 sequence: CASSLDSRSGNTIYF. DNA of the CDR3: TGTGCCAGCAGCTTAGACAGCCGCTCTGGAAACACCATATATTTT.

This clone was counted once. The chain recombines TRBV2 with TRBJ2-1; the D gene is possibly TRBD2 (6 bases). CDR1 and CDR2 from the germline V gene are SNHLY and FYNNEI. The length of the CDR3 is 16 residues. V lost 5 bases and J lost 1, with 15 bases in between. CDR3 loop: CASSLLAPRSYNEQFF. DNA of the CDR3: TGTGCCAGCAGTCTCCTAGCGCCAAGATCCTACAATGAGCAGTTCTTC.

The V gene is TRBV4-1, the J gene TRBJ1-5; TRBD1 agrees at 11 bases. The CDR3 covers 18 residues. V lost 4 bases, J lost 7 bases, and 15 bases stayed unmatched. The V gene's germline CDR1 is MGHRA and CDR2 YSYEKL. The CDR3 reads CASSRQRTGGAVGQPQHF. The CDR3 nucleotides read TGCGCCAGCAGCCGGCAGAGGACAGGGGGCGCGGTTGGCCAGCCCCAGCATTTT.

The V call is TRBV11-2, the J call TRBJ2-7, with TRBD2 matching over 11 bases. CDR3 length equals 14 residues. Losses at the gene ends were 1 base for V and 7 bases for J; bases not matched to a gene: 3. Looked up from germline, CDR1 is SGHAT and CDR2 is FQNNGV. The CDR3 loop is CASSLGLAGWEQYF. DNA of the CDR3: TGTGCCAGCAGCTTAGGACTAGCGGGATGGGAGCAGTACTTC.